This T cell receptor beta chain was captured by sequencing in a study of blood T cell repertoires in COVID-19. Germline loops: CDR1 LGHNA, CDR2 YSLEER. Trimming removed 0 bases from V and 2 bases from J, with 17 bases in between. CDR3 size: 18 residues. TCRdb's copy holds only in-frame clones and misses some; the assay was immunoSEQ multiplex PCR. The table lists about 140,000 clones, approximately 87% of them singletons, with 3.5% to 4.5% in the top ten. This sequence originates from a woman aged 40 to 50 with acute or convalescent COVID-19. The J gene is TRBJ1-5, the V gene TRBV4-3, with D possibly TRBD1 on 5 matching bases. The sample comprised peripheral blood. The CDR3 DNA reads as TGCGCCAGCAGCCAAGATCCATGGGGCCCTTCTGGCAATCAGCCCCAGCATTTT. Protein sequence: CASSQDPWGPSGNQPQHF.